What follows are 27 T cell receptor beta chains derived from one specimen sequenced in a study of T-cell memory formation after mild COVID-19. TCRdb redid the calling of the 5' RACE reads with MiXCR, one entry per CDR3 protein. The repertoire consists of about 200,000 distinct CDR3 sequences, with about 17% occurring once and the leading ten covering 2.4%. Sequences were obtained from PBMCs or a T cell subset sorted from them (not recorded which). Receptor source: an adult woman who had mild COVID-19 (a few samples of this study predate the infection). Cell type and time point are not known.

This clonotype was seen ten or more times. The rearrangement uses TRBV12-3 or TRBV12-4 and TRBJ1-5; no clear D. The V and J ends lost 3 bases and 0 bases respectively, with 15 bases between them. The CDR3 has 17 amino acids. Here the CDR3 DNA reads TGTGCCAGCAGTTTCGGGTACGCAGGTAGTAGCAATCAGCCCCAGCATTTT. Residues: CASSFGYAGSSNQPQHF.

In its sample, this clonotype was seen a few times. This rearrangement joins TRBV7-2 to TRBJ1-1; D ambiguous. Trimming removed 5 bases from V and 3 bases from J, with 10 bases in between. This CDR3 is built from 13 residues. Germline V CDR1 and CDR2: SGHTA, FQGNSA. In DNA, the CDR3 is TGTGCCAGCAGCCCGAACCTAGACACTGAAGCTTTCTTT. It codes for CASSPNLDTEAFF. Full variable domain (rest looked up from reference TRBV7-2 and TRBJ1-1): GAGVSQSPSNKVTEKGKDVELRCDPISGHTALYWYRQSLGQGLEFLIYFQGNSAPDKSGLPSDRFSAERTGGSVSTLTIQRTQQEDSAVYLCASSPNLDTEAFFGQGTRLTVV.

J is TRBJ2-7 and V is TRBV19, with D maybe TRBD1 (6 bases). The CDR3 covers 12 residues. V lost 3 bases to trimming and J lost 7 bases, with 10 bases between them. Germline CDR1 is LNHDA and CDR2 is SQIVND (reference sequence). The CDR3 DNA sequence: TGTGCCAGTAGTATTCAGGGGCGTGAGCAGTACTTC. It is translated as CASSIQGREQYF.

This clonotype occurred a few times. This chain connects TRBV12-3 or TRBV12-4 to TRBJ1-3, with D unresolved. The CDR3 length is 16 residues. V gave up 2 bases and J gave up 1 base, with 12 bases separating them. Here the CDR3 reads CASSLTQGFSGNTIYF. The CDR3 coding sequence is TGTGCCAGCAGTTTAACCCAAGGGTTTTCTGGAAACACCATATATTTT.

This clonotype was observed a handful of times. V is TRBV7-9 and J is TRBJ1-2; maybe TRBD1 (6 bases). V was trimmed by 5 bases and J by 4 bases, leaving 11 bases between them. The CDR3 runs to 13 residues. Germline CDR1 reads SEHNR; CDR2 reads FQNEAQ (reference sequence). For the CDR3, the DNA is TGTGCCAGCAGCCCAGGGGCAAGCTATGGCTACACCTTC. Translated, it gives CASSPGASYGYTF.

The V call is TRBV10-3, the J call TRBJ1-4; 7 positions agree with TRBD1. V lost 10 bases and J lost 5; bases outside the gene matches: 13. CDR1 and CDR2 from the germline V gene are ENHRY and SYGVKD. This CDR3 is built from 15 residues. CDR3 DNA: TGTGCCACCTCAAGCACTGGGACAGTCAATGAAAAACTGTTTTTT. It is translated as CATSSTGTVNEKLFF.

The sample holds a few counts of this clonotype. J is TRBJ1-1 and V is TRBV5-5; the D is unclear. V gave up 2 bases and J gave up 5 bases, with 16 bases separating them. The germline CDR1 and CDR2 sequences are SGHKS and YYEKEE (reference sequence). The CDR3 contains 15 residues. The CDR3 DNA reads TGTGCCAGCAGCTTAAATGGTCGAGGGTGGACTGAAGCTTTCTTT. Protein product: CASSLNGRGWTEAFF.

Only a few counts were recorded for this clonotype. This chain joins TRBV7-6 and TRBJ2-2, with TRBD2 matching over 11 bases. The ends lost 1 base at V and 5 bases at J; junction bases unmatched: 9. The CDR3 has 18 residues. Germline CDR1 SGHVS, CDR2 FNYEAQ. CDR3 nucleotides: TGTGCCAGCAGCTTAGGTCGACTAGCGGGGAGTGGAACCGGGGAGCTGTTTTTT. Translated, it gives CASSLGRLAGSGTGELFF.

This clonotype was picked up a small number of times. The chain carries TRBV6-5 and TRBJ2-1; D not resolved. With 4 bases removed from V and 9 bases from J, the gap between germline ends came to 16 bases. CDR3 length equals 14 residues. The germline V gene encodes CDR1 MNHEY and CDR2 SVGAGI. CDR3 amino acids: CASSSTSRSSEQFF. CDR3 nucleotides: TGTGCCAGCAGTTCCACCTCGAGGAGCTCTGAGCAGTTCTTC.

The rearrangement uses TRBV5-1 and TRBJ2-6; tentatively, D is TRBD1 (6 bases). CDR1 and CDR2 (germline): SGHRS, YFSETQ. CDR3 length equals 15 residues. Trimming took off 5 bases at V and 2 bases at J, with 11 bases between the two ends. The CDR3 DNA reads TGCGCCAGCAGTACAGGGACACCTGGGGCCAACGTCCTGACTTTC. Translation: CASSTGTPGANVLTF.

J is TRBJ1-2 and V is TRBV5-4; 9 nucleotides match TRBD1. The length of the CDR3 is 13 residues. After removal of 3 bases from V and 6 bases from J, the junction contained 3 bases not matched to a gene. Germline CDR1 is SGHNT and CDR2 is YYREEE (reference sequence). CDR3 bases: TGTGCCAGCAGCTGGGGACAGGGTAATGGCTACACCTTC. This encodes CASSWGQGNGYTF.

This clonotype was picked up a small number of times. Here the CDR3 reads CASSPPWEKGEQYF. The DNA for the CDR3 is TGTGCCAGCTCACCACCATGGGAGAAAGGGGAGCAGTACTTC. This sequence joins TRBV18 and TRBJ2-7; D is possibly TRBD2 (5 bases). Germline CDR1 reads KGHSH; CDR2 reads LQKENI. The CDR3 is 14 amino acids. V shed 0 bases and J shed 7 bases, with 13 bases lying between them.

This clonotype was recorded a few times. The V gene is TRBV24-1, the J gene TRBJ2-7; D tentatively reads TRBD1 or TRBD2 (5 bases each). Trimming removed 2 bases from V and 2 bases from J, with 12 bases in between. The CDR3 has 15 amino acids. CDR1 and CDR2 (germline): KGHDR, SFDVKD. For the CDR3, the DNA is TGTGCCACCAGTGATTCGTGGGGGACCGCCTACGAGCAGTACTTC. Translating it yields CATSDSWGTAYEQYF.

This clonotype was counted at least ten times. This sequence joins TRBV9 and TRBJ2-7; the match to TRBD1 covers 7 bases. The V and J ends lost 2 bases and 6 bases, in that order; junction bases with no gene match: 8. CDR3 length: 14 amino acids. Germline V CDR1 and CDR2: SGDLS, YYNGEE. The CDR3 here is CASSVGGTVSEQYF. CDR3 nucleotide sequence: TGTGCCAGCAGCGTCGGTGGGACAGTATCCGAGCAGTACTTC.

In this sample, this clonotype turned up a few times. This chain connects TRBV29-1 to TRBJ2-1, with TRBD2 matching 9 bases. With 7 bases clipped from V and 3 bases from J, the junction kept 7 bases outside the gene matches. Germline CDR1 reads SQVTM; CDR2 reads ANQGSEA. The CDR3 spans 14 residues. The CDR3 DNA follows: TGCAGCGCTGGGTCTAGCGGGATCTACAATGAGCAGTTCTTC. It encodes CSAGSSGIYNEQFF.

The chain recombines TRBV15 with TRBJ2-1; 10 bases fit TRBD2. J lost 9 bases, V lost 0 bases, and 11 bases had no gene match. CDR1 is LNHNV, CDR2 YYDKDF, per germline (reference sequence). The CDR3 is 17 residues long. The CDR3 reads CATSRDRKLAGVFEQFF. CDR3 coding DNA: TGTGCCACCAGCAGAGATAGGAAGCTAGCGGGGGTGTTTGAGCAGTTCTTC.

The chain recombines TRBV12-3 or TRBV12-4 with TRBJ1-5; D is unclear. The V end was cut by 3 bases, the J end by 6 bases, with 6 bases between. CDR3 length: 12 amino acids. The DNA of the CDR3 is TGTGCCAGCAGTTTTCTGATTCAGCCCCAGCATTTT. It yields the protein CASSFLIQPQHF.

This clonotype has more than one count but fewer than ten. The chain is built from TRBV15 and TRBJ1-5; D is possibly TRBD1 (5 bases). Germline V gene data show CDR1 as LNHNV and CDR2 as YYDKDF (reference sequence). The CDR3 is 12 residues long. Trimming left V 8 bases short and J 3 bases short, with 8 bases between. This CDR3 reads CATGGINQPQHF. The CDR3, as DNA: TGTGCCACCGGGGGGATCAATCAGCCCCAGCATTTT.

The V gene is TRBV18, the J gene TRBJ1-4; D not resolved. Germline CDR1 KGHSH, CDR2 LQKENI. The CDR3 totals 17 residues. Trimming left V 4 bases short and J 4 bases short, with 19 bases between. CDR3 DNA: TGTGCCAGCTCACAATCTGCGCCAGGAGTTGTTAATGAAAAACTGTTTTTT. Protein: CASSQSAPGVVNEKLFF.

This chain uses TRBV5-4 with TRBJ2-7, with D possibly being TRBD1 (6 bases). Germline assignment: CDR1 SGHNT and CDR2 YYREEE (reference sequence). This CDR3 has 13 residues. V was pared by 3 bases and J by 2 bases, with 9 bases between. In nucleotides, the CDR3 is TGTGCCAGCAGCTCCAGGGGTCCCTACGAGCAGTACTTC. Translation: CASSSRGPYEQYF.

This clonotype has just a few counts. This chain uses TRBV12-3 or TRBV12-4 with TRBJ2-3; TRBD1 matches 8 bases. The junction had 7 bases not matched to a gene; V was cut back by 2 bases and J by 3 bases. This CDR3 spans 16 amino acids. CDR3 region: CASSLYRTGTTDTQYF. The CDR3 nucleotides read TGTGCCAGCAGTTTATACAGGACAGGGACGACAGATACGCAGTATTTT.

The chain has TRBV11-2 and TRBJ2-3; D gene ambiguous. This CDR3 has 16 residues. CDR1 is SGHAT and CDR2 is FQNNGV in the germline V gene. Trimming removed 6 bases from V and 0 bases from J, with 16 bases in between. CDR3 loop: CASRTYPQSSTDTQYF. CDR3 DNA: TGTGCCAGCAGGACATACCCACAGAGTAGCACAGATACGCAGTATTTT.

In this sample, this clonotype turned up a few times. The chain joins TRBV15 to TRBJ1-1; 9 bases fit TRBD1. J gave up 4 bases and V 7 bases, and 7 bases lay outside the gene matches. From germline, CDR1 is LNHNV and CDR2 YYDKDF (reference sequence). The CDR3 consists of 14 residues. DNA of the CDR3: TGTGCCACCACCAAGACAGGGGGTGGCACTGAAGCTTTCTTT. Amino acid sequence: CATTKTGGGTEAFF.

This clonotype was seen a few times. The V gene is TRBV12-3 or TRBV12-4, the J gene TRBJ2-5, with 8 bases lining up with TRBD1. The CDR3 is made up of 13 amino acids. V lost 6 bases and J lost 4; bases outside the gene matches: 4. In nucleotides, the CDR3 is TGTGCCAGCAGACATACAGGGGGAGAGACCCAGTACTTC. Protein product: CASRHTGGETQYF.

This clonotype appeared a few times. The gene calls are TRBV4-3 and TRBJ1-4, with 7 bases lining up with TRBD1. CDR1 and CDR2 from the germline V gene are LGHNA and YSLEER. This CDR3 has 15 amino acids. The trim removed 2 bases at V and 5 bases at J, leaving 5 bases unmatched. Here the CDR3 reads CASSQHRGNNEKLFF. The DNA of the CDR3 is TGCGCCAGCAGCCAACACAGGGGCAACAATGAAAAACTGTTTTTT.

This clonotype occurred a few times. The genes are TRBV12-3 or TRBV12-4 and TRBJ2-7; TRBD1 matches 11 bases. The CDR3 length is 15 residues. The ends lost 6 bases at V and 2 bases at J; junction bases unmatched: 6. The DNA for the CDR3 is TGTGCCAGCAGCCCCAGGACAGGGGGCCCCTACGAGCAGTACTTC. Its translation is CASSPRTGGPYEQYF.

In its sample, this clonotype was seen a few times. The gene calls are TRBV5-1 and TRBJ2-4; a weak D match, TRBD2 (6 bases). This CDR3 contains 13 residues. Germline V gives CDR1 SGHRS, CDR2 YFSETQ. Trimming stripped 4 bases from V and 12 bases from J, with 17 bases between. The CDR3 nucleotides are TGCGCCAGCAGCCCCGGGGGTCAACCGACTCAGTACTTC. It yields the protein CASSPGGQPTQYF.